This TCR beta chain came from a study of T cells expressing NK-cell markers. Study context: Eight donors were sequenced, seven testing HCMV-seropositive and one testing seronegative. General study points: In a handful of donors, dominant NKG2C+ clonotypes were roughly 1.0-7.5% of CD8+ T cells.

From its re-call of the 5' RACE reads, TCRdb lists each CDR3 protein once, without DNA. This table lists over 150,000 distinct CDR3 sequences. Per the germline V gene, CDR1 is MGHRA and CDR2 is YSYEKL. The length of the CDR3 is 14 residues. About this clonotype itself: Its antigen is unknown.

This receptor was identified in a man aged 18-75 years in good health. Sequenced input: blood T cells: a sorted CD56 or NKG2C T cell subset, CD4+ or CD8+ T cells, or bulk PBMC T cells (not recorded which). The chain joins TRBV4-1 to TRBJ1-5; TCRdb returns TRBD1, unconfirmable since there is no DNA. CDR3 residues: CASSQDRGYQPQHF.